These 11 T cell receptor beta chains were sequenced from one sample in a study of cytomegalovirus exposure and HLA in healthy donors. PCR employed 60 Vbeta and 13 Jbeta primers. Only in-frame clones appear in the TCRdb table, and some are missing; sequencing was by immunoSEQ multiplex PCR. The sample holds 130,000 or so clones, over 70% seen once. The sequenced sample consisted of PBMCs. These receptor sequences come from a woman between 35 and 50 years old in good health and CMV-seronegative.

V gene TRBV19 combines with J gene TRBJ2-7; possibly TRBD1 for D (6 bases). The CDR3 totals 15 residues. Germline values: CDR1 LNHDA, CDR2 SQIVND (reference sequence). V was pared by 4 bases and J by 4 bases, with 17 bases between. CDR3 bases: TGTGCCAGTAGTACCACAGGGTATTCTCGGTACGAGCAGTACTTC. The encoded protein is CASSTTGYSRYEQYF. The complete variable domain, with remaining parts taken from reference TRBV19 and TRBJ2-7, reads DGGITQSPKYLFRKEGQNVTLSCEQNLNHDAMYWYRQDPGQGLRLIYYSQIVNDFQKGDIAEGYSVSREKKESFPLTVTSAQKNPTAFYLCASSTTGYSRYEQYFGPGTRLTVT.

In this sample, this clone turned up once. This chain connects TRBV5-1 to TRBJ1-3; 7 bases map to TRBD1. This CDR3 has 17 amino acids. CDR1 is SGHRS and CDR2 is YFSETQ in the germline V gene. Losses at the gene ends were 0 bases for V and 0 bases for J; bases not matched to a gene: 6. CDR3 loop: CASSLGPGQSSGNTIYF. CDR3 bases: TGCGCCAGCAGCTTGGGTCCGGGACAGTCCTCTGGAAACACCATATATTTT. The variable domain in full, completed from reference TRBV5-1 and TRBJ1-3, reads KAGVTQTPRYLIKTRGQQVTLSCSPISGHRSVSWYQQTPGQGLQFLFEYFSETQRNKGNFPGRFSGRQFSNSRSEMNVSTLELGDSALYLCASSLGPGQSSGNTIYFGEGSWLTVV.

The V and J genes are TRBV6-4 and TRBJ1-2; D possibly corresponds to TRBD1 (6 bases). The CDR3 contains 14 residues. V lost 5 bases and J lost 8, with 18 bases in between. The germline gives CDR1 MRHNA, CDR2 SNTAGT. The CDR3 bases are TGTGCCAGCAGTTCCCAACAGGGTTCGCGCGGCTACACCTTC. Its translation is CASSSQQGSRGYTF.

The rearrangement joins TRBV7-9 to TRBJ1-2; D is undetermined. Germline V lookup: CDR1 SEHNR, CDR2 FQNEAQ (reference sequence). Trimming pared 2 bases from V and 6 bases from J, leaving 10 bases between. The CDR3 sequence is 13 residues long. The CDR3 bases are TGTGCCAGCAGCTTATCTACCCCCGATGGCTACACCTTC. This translates into CASSLSTPDGYTF. Supplemented by reference TRBV7-9 and TRBJ1-2, the full variable domain reads DTGVSQNPRHKITKRGQNVTFRCDPISEHNRLYWYRQTLGQGPEFLTYFQNEAQLEKSRLLSDRFSAERPKGSFSTLEIQRTEQGDSAMYLCASSLSTPDGYTFGSGTRLTVV.

CDR3 protein: CAIGTGNEKLFF. DNA of the CDR3: TGTGCCATTGGGACAGGGAATGAAAAACTGTTTTTT. The rearrangement joins TRBV10-3 to TRBJ1-4; 9 bases are a match to TRBD1. This CDR3 spans 12 amino acids. Germline V gene data show CDR1 as ENHRY and CDR2 as SYGVKD. J lost 5 bases, V lost 9 bases, and 1 base had no gene match.

V gene TRBV15 combines with J gene TRBJ1-2; 8 bases agree with TRBD1. V shed 1 base, J shed 5 bases, and the junction held 6 bases outside the gene matches. The CDR3 contains 15 residues. The germline V gene has CDR1 LNHNV and CDR2 YYDKDF (reference sequence). The CDR3 region has the DNA TGTGCCACCAGCAGAGGGACAGGGCTTGCTTATGGCTACACCTTC. Translated, it gives CATSRGTGLAYGYTF.

This chain uses TRBV6-5 with TRBJ2-7; 7 bases are a match to TRBD1. In germline, CDR1 is MNHEY, CDR2 SVGAGI. The CDR3 runs to 13 residues. Losses at the gene ends were 6 bases for V and 6 bases for J; bases not matched to a gene: 8. The CDR3 loop is CASSWDREIEQYF. The CDR3 DNA is TGTGCCAGCAGCTGGGACAGAGAAATCGAGCAGTACTTC.

The genes are TRBV18 and TRBJ1-2; tentatively, D is TRBD1 (5 bases). From germline, CDR1 is KGHSH and CDR2 LQKENI. The CDR3 runs 14 residues. V was pared by 1 base and J by 5 bases, with 11 bases between. CDR3 region: CASSPQPGLYGYTF. The CDR3 nucleotides are TGTGCCAGCTCACCACAGCCAGGGCTGTATGGCTACACCTTC.

The chain uses TRBV5-1 and TRBJ2-7; D remains ambiguous. Germline V gives CDR1 SGHRS, CDR2 YFSETQ. The germline V and J ends were trimmed by 4 bases and 0 bases, with 14 bases remaining between them. The CDR3 is made up of 15 amino acids. The CDR3 nucleotides read TGCGCCAGCAGCGTCGACATACAATCCTCCTACGAGCAGTACTTC. Protein sequence: CASSVDIQSSYEQYF.

The chain combines TRBV5-1 with TRBJ1-4, with 7 bases identical to TRBD1. Germline CDR1 is SGHRS and CDR2 is YFSETQ. Unmatched junction bases numbered 9, after V lost 5 bases and J lost 8 bases. The CDR3 totals 14 residues. The CDR3: CASSGTALEEKLFF. The CDR3 coding sequence is TGCGCCAGCAGTGGGACAGCCTTGGAGGAAAAACTGTTTTTT.

This clone has a count of ten or more. The chain links TRBV13 to TRBJ1-1, with D maybe TRBD1 (5 bases). Deletions cut 1 base from V and 0 bases from J, with 9 bases between. The germline V gene has CDR1 PRHDT and CDR2 FYEKMQ (reference sequence). The CDR3 loop spans 15 amino acids. CDR3 sequence: CASSLDGGLNTEAFF. DNA of the CDR3: TGTGCCAGCAGCTTAGACGGGGGTCTGAACACTGAAGCTTTCTTT.